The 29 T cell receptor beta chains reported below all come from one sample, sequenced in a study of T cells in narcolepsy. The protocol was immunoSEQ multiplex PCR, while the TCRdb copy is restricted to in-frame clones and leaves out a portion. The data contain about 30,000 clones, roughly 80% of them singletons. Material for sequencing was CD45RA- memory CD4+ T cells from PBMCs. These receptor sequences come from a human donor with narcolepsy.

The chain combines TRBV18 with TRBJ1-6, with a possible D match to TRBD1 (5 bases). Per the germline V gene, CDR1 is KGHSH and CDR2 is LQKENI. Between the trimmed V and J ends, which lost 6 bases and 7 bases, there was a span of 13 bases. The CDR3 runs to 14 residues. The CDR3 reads CASSPNGGNSPLHF. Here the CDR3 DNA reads TGTGCCAGCTCGCCAAATGGGGGGAATTCACCCCTCCACTTT.

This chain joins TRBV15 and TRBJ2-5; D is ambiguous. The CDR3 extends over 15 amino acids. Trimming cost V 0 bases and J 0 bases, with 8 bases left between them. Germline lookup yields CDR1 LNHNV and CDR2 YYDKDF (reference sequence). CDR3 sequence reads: CATSRDGGYQETQYF. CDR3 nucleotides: TGTGCCACCAGCAGAGATGGTGGGTACCAAGAGACCCAGTACTTC.

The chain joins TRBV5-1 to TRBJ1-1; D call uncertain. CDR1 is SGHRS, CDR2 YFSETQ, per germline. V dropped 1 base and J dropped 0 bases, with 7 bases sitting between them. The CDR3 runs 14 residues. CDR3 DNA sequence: TGCGCCAGCAGCTTGTTTGATCTGAACACTGAAGCTTTCTTT. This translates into CASSLFDLNTEAFF.

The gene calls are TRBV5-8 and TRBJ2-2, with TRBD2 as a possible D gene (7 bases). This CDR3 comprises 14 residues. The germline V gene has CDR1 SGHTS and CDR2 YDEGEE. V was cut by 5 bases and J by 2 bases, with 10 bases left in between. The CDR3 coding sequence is TGTGCCAGCAGAAGCGGGACAAACACCGGGGAGCTGTTTTTT. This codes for CASRSGTNTGELFF.

This CDR3 is CATNLAPTGELFF. The CDR3 DNA reads TGTGCCACCAACCTCGCGCCCACCGGGGAGCTGTTTTTT. The V gene is TRBV14, the J gene TRBJ2-2; D not resolved. V was shortened by 10 bases and J by 4 bases, with 13 bases between the two germline ends. There are 13 residues in the CDR3. Germline V gene lookup returns CDR1 SGHDN and CDR2 FVKESK. The entire variable domain, with the rest obtained from reference TRBV14 and TRBJ2-2, is as follows: EAGVTQFPSHSVIEKGQTVTLRCDPISGHDNLYWYRRVMGKEIKFLLHFVKESKQDESGMPNNRFLAERTGGTYSTLKVQPAELEDSGVYFCATNLAPTGELFFGEGSRLTVL.

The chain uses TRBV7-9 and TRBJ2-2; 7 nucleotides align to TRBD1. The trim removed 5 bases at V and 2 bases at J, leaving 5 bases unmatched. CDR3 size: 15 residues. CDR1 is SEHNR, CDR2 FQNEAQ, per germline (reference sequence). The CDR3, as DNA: TGTGCCAGCAGCAGGGGACAGATTAACACCGGGGAGCTGTTTTTT. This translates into CASSRGQINTGELFF.

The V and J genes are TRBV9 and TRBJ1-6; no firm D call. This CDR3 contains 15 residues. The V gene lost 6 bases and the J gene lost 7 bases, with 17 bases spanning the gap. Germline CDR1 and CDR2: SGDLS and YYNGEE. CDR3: CASTPGVGENSPLHF. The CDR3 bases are TGTGCCAGCACCCCCGGGGTCGGGGAAAATTCACCCCTCCACTTT.

CDR3 sequence (DNA): TGTGCCAGCAGTTACTTCGACTCAGGAGAGCAGTACTTC. Protein: CASSYFDSGEQYF. The chain combines TRBV6-6 with TRBJ2-7; no definite D call. Trimming stripped 1 base from V and 7 bases from J, with 11 bases between. The CDR3 runs 13 residues. CDR1 and CDR2 from the germline V gene are MNHNY and SVGAGI (reference sequence).

The chain's CDR3 is CSLGQVNNEQFF. The CDR3 region has the DNA TGCAGCCTGGGACAGGTCAACAATGAGCAGTTCTTC. The rearrangement uses TRBV29-1 and TRBJ2-1; 8 bases line up with TRBD1. The CDR3 runs to 12 residues. CDR1 is SQVTM, CDR2 ANQGSEA, per germline. Unmatched junction bases numbered 5, after V lost 8 bases and J lost 5 bases.

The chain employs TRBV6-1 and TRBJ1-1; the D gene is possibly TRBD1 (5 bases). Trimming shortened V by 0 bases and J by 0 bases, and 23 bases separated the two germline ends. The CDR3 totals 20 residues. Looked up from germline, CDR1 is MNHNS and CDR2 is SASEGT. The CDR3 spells CASSEASFLGVRNMNTEAFF. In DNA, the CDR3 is TGTGCCAGCAGTGAAGCCTCGTTCTTGGGGGTACGAAATATGAACACTGAAGCTTTCTTT.

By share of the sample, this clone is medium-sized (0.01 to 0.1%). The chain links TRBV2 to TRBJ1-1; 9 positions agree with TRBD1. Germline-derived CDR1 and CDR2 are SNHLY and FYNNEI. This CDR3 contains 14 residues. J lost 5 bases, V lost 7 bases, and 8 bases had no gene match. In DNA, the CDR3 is TGTGCCAGCACAACAGGGGGCTCTTCGACTGAAGCTTTCTTT. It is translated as CASTTGGSSTEAFF.

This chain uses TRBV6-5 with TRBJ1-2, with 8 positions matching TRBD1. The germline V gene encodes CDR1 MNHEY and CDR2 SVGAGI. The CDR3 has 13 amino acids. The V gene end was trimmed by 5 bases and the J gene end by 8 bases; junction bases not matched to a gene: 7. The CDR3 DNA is TGTGCCAGCAGTGTCCGACAGGGGTACGGCTACACCTTC. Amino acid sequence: CASSVRQGYGYTF.

The DNA for the CDR3 is TGCAGCGGTCGCCCGGGACTAGCGATAGTCGATGAGCAGTTCTTC. Amino acid sequence: CSGRPGLAIVDEQFF. The V call is TRBV29-1, the J call TRBJ2-1; 10 positions match TRBD2. Germline lookup yields CDR1 SQVTM and CDR2 ANQGSEA. The CDR3 is made up of 15 amino acids. With V trimmed by 7 bases and J by 8 bases, 14 bases remained unmatched.

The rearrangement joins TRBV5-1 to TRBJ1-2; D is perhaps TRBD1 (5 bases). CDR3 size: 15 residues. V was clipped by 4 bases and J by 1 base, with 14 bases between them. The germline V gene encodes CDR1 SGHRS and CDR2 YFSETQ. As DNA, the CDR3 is TGCGCCAGCAGCCCAGGAGATGGGGGTAACTATGGCTACACCTTC. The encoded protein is CASSPGDGGNYGYTF.

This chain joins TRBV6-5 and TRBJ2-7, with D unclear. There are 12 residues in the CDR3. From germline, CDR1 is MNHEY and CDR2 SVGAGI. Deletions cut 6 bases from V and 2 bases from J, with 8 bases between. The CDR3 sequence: CASSSTTYEQYF. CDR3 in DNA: TGTGCCAGCAGCTCCACCACCTACGAGCAGTACTTC.

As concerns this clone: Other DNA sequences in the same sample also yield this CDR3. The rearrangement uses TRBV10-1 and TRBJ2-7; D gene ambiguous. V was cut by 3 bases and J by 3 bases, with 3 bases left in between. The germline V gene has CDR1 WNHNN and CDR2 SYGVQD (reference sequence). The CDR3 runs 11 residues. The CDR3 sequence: CASSDLYEQYF. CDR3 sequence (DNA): TGCGCCAGCAGTGACCTCTACGAGCAGTACTTC.

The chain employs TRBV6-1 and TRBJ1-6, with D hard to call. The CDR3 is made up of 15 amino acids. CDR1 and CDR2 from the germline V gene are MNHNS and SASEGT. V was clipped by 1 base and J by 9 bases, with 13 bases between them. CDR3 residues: CASSEDYELSSPLHF. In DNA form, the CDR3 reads TGTGCCAGCAGTGAAGACTATGAGCTCAGTTCACCCCTCCACTTT.

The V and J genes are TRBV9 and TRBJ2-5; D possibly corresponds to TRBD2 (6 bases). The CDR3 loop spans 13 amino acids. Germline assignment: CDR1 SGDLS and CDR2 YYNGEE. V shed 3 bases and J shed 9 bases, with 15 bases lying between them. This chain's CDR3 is CASSDELWGAQYF. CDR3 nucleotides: TGTGCCAGCAGCGACGAGCTCTGGGGGGCCCAGTACTTC. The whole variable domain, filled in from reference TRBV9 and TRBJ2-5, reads DSGVTQTPKHLITATGQRVTLRCSPRSGDLSVYWYQQSLDQGLQFLIQYYNGEERAKGNILERFSAQQFPDLHSELNLSSLELGDSALYFCASSDELWGAQYFGPGTRLLVL.

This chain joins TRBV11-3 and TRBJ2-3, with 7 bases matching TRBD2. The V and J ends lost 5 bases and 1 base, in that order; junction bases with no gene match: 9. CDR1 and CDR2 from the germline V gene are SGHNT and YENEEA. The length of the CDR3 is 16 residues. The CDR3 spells CASSTSRDYRTDTQYF. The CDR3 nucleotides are TGTGCCAGCAGCACGTCCCGGGACTACCGCACAGATACGCAGTATTTT.

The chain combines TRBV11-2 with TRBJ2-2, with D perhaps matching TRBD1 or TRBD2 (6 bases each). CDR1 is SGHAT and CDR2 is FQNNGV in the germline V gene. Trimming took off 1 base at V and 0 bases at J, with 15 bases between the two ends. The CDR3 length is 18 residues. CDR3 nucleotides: TGTGCCAGCAGCTTAGTGGGGGGCGGCCCCGCGAACACCGGGGAGCTGTTTTTT. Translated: CASSLVGGGPANTGELFF.

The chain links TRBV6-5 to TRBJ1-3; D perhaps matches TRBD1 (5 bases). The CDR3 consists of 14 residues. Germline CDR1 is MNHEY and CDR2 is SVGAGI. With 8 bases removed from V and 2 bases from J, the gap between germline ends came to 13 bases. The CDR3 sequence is CASRGWGTGNTIYF. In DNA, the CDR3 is TGTGCCAGCCGTGGATGGGGGACTGGAAACACCATATATTTT.

This CDR3 is CASSHRSGRIVTGELFF. The DNA for the CDR3 is TGTGCCAGCAGCCATCGTAGCGGGAGAATTGTCACCGGGGAGCTGTTTTTT. V and J are TRBV7-9 and TRBJ2-2; 9 positions agree with TRBD2. The CDR3 totals 17 residues. J was trimmed by 4 bases and V by 5 bases; bases with no gene match: 11. Germline values: CDR1 SEHNR, CDR2 FQNEAQ (reference sequence).

The CDR3 DNA reads TGTGCCAGCAGTGCGGGTATGGGGGTATCTGGGGCCAACGTCCTGACTTTC. This codes for CASSAGMGVSGANVLTF. The V gene is TRBV6-1, the J gene TRBJ2-6; either TRBD1 or TRBD2 may fit D (5 bases each). The ends were cut back, 4 bases at V and 1 base at J, with 14 bases in the middle. CDR1 and CDR2 (germline): MNHNS, SASEGT. The CDR3 has 17 amino acids.

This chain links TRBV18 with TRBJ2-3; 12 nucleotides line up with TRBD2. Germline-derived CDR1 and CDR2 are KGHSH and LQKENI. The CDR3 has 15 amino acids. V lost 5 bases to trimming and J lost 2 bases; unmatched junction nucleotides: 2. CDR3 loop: CASSTSGRYTDTQYF. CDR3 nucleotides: TGTGCCAGCTCAACTAGCGGGAGGTACACAGATACGCAGTATTTT.

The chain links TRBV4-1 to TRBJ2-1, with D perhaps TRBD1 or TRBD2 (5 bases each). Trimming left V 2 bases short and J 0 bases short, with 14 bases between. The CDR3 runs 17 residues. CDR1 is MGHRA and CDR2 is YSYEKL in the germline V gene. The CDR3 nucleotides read TGCGCCAGCAGCCAATCGTGGGGGTCGAGCTCCTACAATGAGCAGTTCTTC. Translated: CASSQSWGSSSYNEQFF.

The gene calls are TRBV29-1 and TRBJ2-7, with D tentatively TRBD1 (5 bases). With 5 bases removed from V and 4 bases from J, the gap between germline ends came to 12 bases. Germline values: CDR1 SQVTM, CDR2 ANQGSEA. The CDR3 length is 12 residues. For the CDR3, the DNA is TGCAGCGTTCAGGACACAATTTACGAGCAGTACTTC. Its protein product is CSVQDTIYEQYF.

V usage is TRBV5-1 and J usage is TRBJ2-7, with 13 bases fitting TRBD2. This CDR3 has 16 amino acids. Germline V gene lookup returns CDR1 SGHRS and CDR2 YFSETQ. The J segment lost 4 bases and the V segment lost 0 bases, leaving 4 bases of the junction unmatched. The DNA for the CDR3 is TGCGCCAGCAGCTTGGGGGGGACTAGCGGGATTTACGAGCAGTACTTC. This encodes CASSLGGTSGIYEQYF.

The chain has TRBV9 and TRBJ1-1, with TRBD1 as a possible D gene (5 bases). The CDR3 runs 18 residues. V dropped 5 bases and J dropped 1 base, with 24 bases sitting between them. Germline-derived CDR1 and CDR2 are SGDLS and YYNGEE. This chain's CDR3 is CASSAGQAGRIKNTEAFF. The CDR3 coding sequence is TGTGCCAGCAGTGCTGGACAAGCAGGGAGGATCAAGAACACTGAAGCTTTCTTT.

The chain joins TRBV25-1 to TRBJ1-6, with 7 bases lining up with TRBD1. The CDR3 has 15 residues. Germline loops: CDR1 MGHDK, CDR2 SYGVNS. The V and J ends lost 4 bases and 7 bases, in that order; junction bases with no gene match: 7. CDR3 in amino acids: CASSGQGGWNSPLHF. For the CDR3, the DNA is TGTGCCAGCAGTGGACAGGGAGGATGGAATTCACCCCTCCACTTT.